The clone carrying this TCR beta chain was seen repeatedly, ten times or more. The data stem from a study of T cells in Graves' hyperthyroidism and ophthalmopathy. Using RNA transcripts as the source, TCR beta CDR3 regions were amplified. Initially, a first-round RT-PCR of the TCR CDR3 employed the HTBI primer set. TCRdb itself ran the multiplex PCR reads through MiXCR, one entry per CDR3 protein. Of a few hundred thousand distinct CDR3 sequences detected, 15% to 20% appear once; the ten largest clones hold approximately 40%. Trimming at V came to 0 bases and at J to 11 bases, leaving 3 bases not matched to a gene. Germline values: CDR1 MNHEY, CDR2 SVGAGI. The CDR3 has 13 residues.

This TCR came from a man aged 40-50 years with Graves' hyperthyroidism. The chain uses TRBV6-5 and TRBJ2-3; 9 positions match TRBD1. The sample consisted of blood. In nucleotides, the CDR3 is TGTGCCAGCAGTTACTCCCCGGGACAGGGGCAGTATTTT. Protein: CASSYSPGQGQYF.